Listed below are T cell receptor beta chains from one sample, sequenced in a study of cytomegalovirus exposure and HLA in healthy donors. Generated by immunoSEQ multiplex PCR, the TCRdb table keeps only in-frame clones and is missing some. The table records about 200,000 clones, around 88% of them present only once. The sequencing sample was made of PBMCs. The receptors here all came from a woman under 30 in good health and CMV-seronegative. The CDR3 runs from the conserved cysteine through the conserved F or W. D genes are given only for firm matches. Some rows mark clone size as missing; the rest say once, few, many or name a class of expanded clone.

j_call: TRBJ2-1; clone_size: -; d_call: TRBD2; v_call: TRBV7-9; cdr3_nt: TGTGCCAGCAGCTTATATGCGGGCGGGAGTAGAAATGAGCAGTTCTTC; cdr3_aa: CASSLYAGGSRNEQFF
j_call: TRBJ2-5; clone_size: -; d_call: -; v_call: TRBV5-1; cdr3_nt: TGCGCCAGCAGCTTGGCTAGGGGGATCCAAGAGACCCAGTACTTC; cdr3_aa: CASSLARGIQETQYF
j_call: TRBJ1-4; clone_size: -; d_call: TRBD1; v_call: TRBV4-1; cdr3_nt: TGCGCCAGCAGCCAAGTCAGGGGGATTGCAACTAATGAAAAACTGTTTTTT; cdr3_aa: CASSQVRGIATNEKLFF
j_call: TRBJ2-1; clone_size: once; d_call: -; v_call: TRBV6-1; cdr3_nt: TGTGCCAGCAATCCTAGAAGATCCTACAATGAGCAGTTCTTC; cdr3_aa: CASNPRRSYNEQFF
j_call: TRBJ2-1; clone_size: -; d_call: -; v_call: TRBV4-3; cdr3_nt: TGCGCCAGCAGCCCTCAGGGGAATGAGCAGTTCTTC; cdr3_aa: CASSPQGNEQFF
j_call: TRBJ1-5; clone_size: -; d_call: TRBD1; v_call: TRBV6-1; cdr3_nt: TGTGCCAGCAGGCCCAGGGGGTATAGCAATCAGCCCCAGCATTTT; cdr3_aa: CASRPRGYSNQPQHF
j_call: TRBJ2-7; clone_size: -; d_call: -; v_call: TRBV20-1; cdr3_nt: TGCAGTGCTAGTAATAGCTACGAGCAGTACTTC; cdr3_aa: CSASNSYEQYF
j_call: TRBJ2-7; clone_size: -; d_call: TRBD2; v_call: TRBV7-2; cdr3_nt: TGTGCCAGCAGCTTTCTCGGGACTACCTACGAGCAGTACTTC; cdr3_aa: CASSFLGTTYEQYF
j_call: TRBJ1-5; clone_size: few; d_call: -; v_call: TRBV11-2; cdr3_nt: TGTGCCAGCAGCTTAGGCCTTAATGCGGTCTCTGACAATCAGCCCCAGCATTTT; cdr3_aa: CASSLGLNAVSDNQPQHF
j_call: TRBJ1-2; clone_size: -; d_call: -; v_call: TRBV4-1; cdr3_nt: TGCGCCAGCAGGGGGGACACCTATGGCTACACCTTC; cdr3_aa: CASRGDTYGYTF
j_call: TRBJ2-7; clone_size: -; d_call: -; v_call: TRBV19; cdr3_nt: TGTGCCAGTAGCCTCGGGGACTTGACCTACGAGCAGTACTTC; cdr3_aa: CASSLGDLTYEQYF
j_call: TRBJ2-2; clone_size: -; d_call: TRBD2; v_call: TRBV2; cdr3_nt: TGTGCCAGCAGTGACCCGACTAGCGGGGCGAACACCGGGGAGCTGTTTTTT; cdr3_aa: CASSDPTSGANTGELFF